This passage covers 11 T cell receptor beta chains from one sample sequenced in a study of prognosis after radiotherapy for stage I lung cancer. Amplicons of TCR beta CDR3 were generated from genomic DNA by two-round multiplex PCR. For every TRBV and TRBJ gene, a specific primer was used in first-round PCR. TCRdb reanalysed the multiplex PCR reads using MiXCR and keeps one entry per CDR3 protein. The sample lists about 12,000 distinct CDR3 sequences, about 59% occurring once. This material consisted of PBMCs, taken before or after stereotactic body radiation therapy (not recorded which). Source of these receptors: a donor aged 50 or older with non-small cell lung cancer.

The V gene is TRBV7-2, the J gene TRBJ1-2; possibly TRBD1 for D (5 bases). Trimming took 5 bases from V and 2 from J, leaving 18 bases between them. The CDR3 is made up of 16 amino acids. Germline V gene sequence: CDR1 SGHTA, CDR2 FQGNSA. The chain's CDR3 is CASSPSGQGGNYGYTF. CDR3 nucleotides: TGTGCCAGCAGCCCCAGTGGGCAGGGCGGAAACTATGGCTACACCTTC.

The V and J genes are TRBV27 and TRBJ1-3, with D hard to call. Germline V CDR1 and CDR2: MNHEY, SMNVEV (reference sequence). V was pared by 4 bases and J by 4 bases, with 2 bases between. CDR3 length: 11 amino acids. CDR3 amino acids: CASSYGNTIYF. CDR3 nucleotides: TGTGCCAGCAGTTACGGAAACACCATATATTTT.

This clonotype was picked up many times. The chain employs TRBV2 and TRBJ2-3; 7 positions agree with TRBD2. Germline trimming cut 6 bases from V and 5 bases from J; bases unmatched to any gene: 8. There are 14 residues in the CDR3. The germline V gene encodes CDR1 SNHLY and CDR2 FYNNEI. The CDR3 DNA sequence: TGTGCCAGCAGGGAGGGGAGGGTAGGAGATACGCAGTATTTT. Its protein is CASREGRVGDTQYF.

This clonotype has at least ten counts. V gene TRBV7-9 combines with J gene TRBJ2-7; 12 positions match TRBD2. CDR3 length: 15 amino acids. The trim removed 5 bases at V and 7 bases at J, leaving 9 bases unmatched. From germline, CDR1 is SEHNR and CDR2 FQNEAQ (reference sequence). The CDR3 region has the DNA TGTGCCAGCAGCACCCTAGCGGGAGGGCCTATTGAGCAGTACTTC. Translating gives CASSTLAGGPIEQYF.

The rearrangement uses TRBV11-3 and TRBJ2-7; 7 positions agree with TRBD1. The germline V gene encodes CDR1 SGHNT and CDR2 YENEEA. Unmatched junction bases numbered 14, after V lost 5 bases and J lost 4 bases. This CDR3 region has 16 residues. Here the CDR3 DNA reads TGTGCCAGCAGCAGTCGGTCCGGGACAGATATTTACGAGCAGTACTTC. It yields the protein CASSSRSGTDIYEQYF.

The chain links TRBV11-2 to TRBJ2-1, with 13 nucleotides matching TRBD2. Germline-derived CDR1 and CDR2 are SGHAT and FQNNGV. The CDR3 covers 18 residues. J lost 2 bases, V lost 3 bases, and 7 bases had no gene match. The DNA of the CDR3 is TGTGCCAGCAGCTTCAATGGACTAGCGGGAGATACCTACAATGAGCAGTTCTTC. This codes for CASSFNGLAGDTYNEQFF.

The chain uses TRBV11-3 and TRBJ2-2; weak D call: TRBD1 (8 bases). V shed 6 bases and J shed 6 bases, with 17 bases lying between them. Germline V gives CDR1 SGHNT, CDR2 YENEEA. The CDR3 contains 15 residues. The CDR3 sequence: CASRGGTGEPGELFF. The CDR3 nucleotides are TGTGCCAGCAGGGGGGGGACAGGTGAACCCGGGGAGCTGTTTTTT.

Note on this clonotype: A far larger clone differs by one base, so this is likely a read error. The chain's CDR3 is CASSHSVASFGELFF. CDR3 nucleotides: TGTGCCAGCAGCCACTCTGTCGCTAGTTTTGGGGAGCTGTTTTTT. The gene calls are TRBV7-8 and TRBJ2-2; D call uncertain. The ends were cut back, 5 bases at V and 8 bases at J, with 18 bases in the middle. The CDR3 contains 15 residues. Germline lookup yields CDR1 SGHVS and CDR2 FQNEAQ.

Comment on this clonotype: This may stem from a read error, because a much larger clone lies one nucleotide away. The rearrangement joins TRBV6-2 or TRBV6-3 to TRBJ2-3; weak D call: TRBD2 (5 bases). The CDR3 loop spans 16 amino acids. Trimming removed 0 bases at V and 4 bases at J, with 14 bases between. The germline V gene has CDR1 MNHEY and CDR2 SVGEGT. The CDR3 nucleotides are TGTGCCAGCAGTTACTCTAGCGTTCCCCGGGCAGATACGCAGTATTTT. Translating it yields CASSYSSVPRADTQYF.

The chain joins TRBV30 to TRBJ2-2, with a weak D call TRBD2 (5 bases). Germline V lookup: CDR1 GTSNPN, CDR2 SVGIG (reference sequence). Deletions cut 5 bases from V and 3 bases from J, with 13 bases between. This CDR3 is built from 14 residues. The CDR3 here is CAWEGSGYTGELFF. CDR3 DNA: TGTGCCTGGGAGGGTTCAGGTTACACCGGGGAGCTGTTTTTT.

Of note for this clonotype: One end of the junction fails to match germline, which may point to a read error. V and J are TRBV7-9 and TRBJ1-4; 8 positions agree with TRBD1. Germline loops: CDR1 SEHNR, CDR2 FQNEAQ (reference sequence). The CDR3 covers 16 residues. CDR3 nucleotides: TGTGCCAGCAGCGAAAGGGGCCAGGGGGCTAATGAAGAACTGTTTTTT. Translation gives CASSERGQGANEELFF.